This is a list of T cell receptor beta chains from one sample in a study of T cells in narcolepsy. Assay: immunoSEQ multiplex PCR; the TCRdb copy retains only in-frame clones and omits some. The table shows around 34,000 clones, with roughly 80% occurring only once. The sample comprised memory (CD45RA-) CD4+ T cells from blood. The receptors shown here come from a human donor in good health. Both conserved end residues are part of each CDR3. A D gene is named only where the DNA matches it firmly. Size values are once, few and many counts, or a class for expanded clones, and some rows have none.

>TRBJ2-7|NA|TRBV5-1|NA
CASSGGRYEQYF
TGCGCCAGCAGCGGGGGGCGGTATGAGCAGTACTTC
>TRBJ2-3|NA|TRBV10-3|NA
CAISGTENTDTQYF
TGTGCCATCAGTGGAACGGAGAACACAGATACGCAGTATTTT
>TRBJ1-2|NA|TRBV6-1|NA
CASSERGSAPF
TGTGCCAGCAGTGAGAGGGGCAGTGCACCTTTC
>TRBJ2-1|NA|TRBV30|NA
CAWSHTHNNEQFF
TGTGCCTGGTCCCATACCCACAACAATGAGCAGTTCTTC
>TRBJ2-6|NA|TRBV11-3|NA
CASSLRRTRSSGANVLTF
TGTGCCAGCAGCTTACGCCGGACAAGGAGCTCTGGGGCCAACGTCCTGACTTTC
>TRBJ2-6|few|TRBV19|NA
CASSVEAGANVLTF
TGTGCCAGTAGTGTGGAGGCTGGGGCCAACGTCCTGACTTTC
>TRBJ2-3|NA|TRBV7-2|NA
CASSFSGESADTQYF
TGTGCCAGCAGCTTTTCCGGGGAAAGCGCAGATACGCAGTATTTT
>TRBJ2-5|NA|TRBV18|NA
CASSPTAQETQYF
TGTGCCAGCTCACCGACAGCACAAGAGACCCAGTACTTC
>TRBJ2-3|once|TRBV19|NA
CASSILPGPGTDTQYF
TGTGCCAGTAGTATTCTCCCGGGTCCAGGCACAGATACGCAGTATTTT
>TRBJ2-2|NA|TRBV30|TRBD2
CAWSGSGSSEAGELFF
TGTGCCTGGAGTGGTAGCGGGAGTTCTGAAGCCGGGGAGCTGTTTTTT
>TRBJ1-6|once|TRBV30|NA
CACTPDSNSPLHF
TGTGCCTGTACCCCGGACAGTAATTCACCCCTCCACTTT
>TRBJ1-5|NA|TRBV19|NA
CASDRGGPQHF
TGTGCCAGTGATAGGGGTGGGCCCCAGCATTTT
>TRBJ1-1|NA|TRBV6-1|TRBD1
CASHDRGPDTEAFF
TGTGCCAGCCATGACAGGGGGCCGGACACTGAAGCTTTCTTT
>TRBJ2-3|NA|TRBV6-1|NA
CASSDQRSTDTQYF
TGTGCCAGCAGTGACCAGCGGAGCACAGATACGCAGTATTTT
>TRBJ2-2|NA|TRBV11-1|NA
CASSLFSGANTGELFF
TGTGCCAGCAGCCTCTTCAGCGGCGCGAACACCGGGGAGCTGTTTTTT
>TRBJ2-1|NA|TRBV18|TRBD2
CASSPRAGGANEQFF
TGTGCCAGCTCTCCCCGTGCGGGAGGAGCTAATGAGCAGTTCTTC
>TRBJ2-1|once|TRBV18|TRBD2
CASSPTSGRITEQFF
TGTGCCAGCTCACCTACTAGCGGGAGAATTACAGAGCAGTTCTTC
>TRBJ1-2|few|TRBV6-1|NA
CASSGAVAGYGYTF
TGTGCCAGCAGTGGGGCCGTAGCGGGCTATGGCTACACCTTC
>TRBJ2-4|NA|TRBV18|TRBD2
CASSPSGLAGPGSKNIQYF
TGTGCCAGCTCACCCTCGGGACTAGCGGGACCCGGTTCCAAAAACATTCAGTACTTC
>TRBJ1-3|few|TRBV2|NA
CASSERGTGNTIYF
TGTGCCAGCAGTGAGCGGGGGACTGGAAACACCATATATTTT
>TRBJ1-2|NA|TRBV6-6|TRBD1
CASSRDRGNYGYTF
TGTGCCAGCAGTAGGGACAGGGGAAACTATGGCTACACCTTC
>TRBJ1-2|NA|TRBV25-1|TRBD1
CASSKNRGQNYGYTF
TGTGCCAGCAGTAAAAACAGGGGCCAGAACTATGGCTACACCTTC
>TRBJ2-1|NA|TRBV6-6|NA
CASSFRGYNEQFF
TGTGCCAGCAGTTTTCGGGGGTACAATGAGCAGTTCTTC
>TRBJ2-7|NA|TRBV5-4|TRBD1
CASSPSGDRGLSYEQYF
TGTGCCAGCAGCCCGTCGGGGGACAGGGGGCTAAGCTACGAGCAGTACTTC
>TRBJ2-2|few|TRBV28|NA
CASMEGAGGELFF
TGTGCCAGCATGGAGGGGGCTGGCGGGGAGCTGTTTTTT
>TRBJ2-1|NA|TRBV6-1|NA
CASRLQGIAGEQFF
TGTGCCAGCAGGCTCCAGGGGATTGCGGGTGAGCAGTTCTTC
>TRBJ2-7|NA|TRBV5-6|NA
CASSLSREQYF
TGTGCCAGCAGCTTAAGTCGCGAGCAGTACTTC
>TRBJ2-7|once|TRBV4-2|TRBD2
CASSQPGLAGGEQYF
TGTGCCAGCAGCCAACCGGGACTAGCGGGAGGAGAGCAGTACTTC
>TRBJ2-3|NA|TRBV2|NA
CASRDPLGDTQYF
TGTGCCAGCAGGGACCCCCTGGGTGATACGCAGTATTTT
>TRBJ1-2|once|TRBV5-5|TRBD1
CASSLAGTGYGYTF
TGTGCCAGCAGCTTGGCCGGGACAGGCTATGGCTACACCTTC
>TRBJ1-1|NA|TRBV7-9|NA
CASSLAGIPEAFF
TGTGCCAGCAGCTTAGCAGGGATCCCTGAAGCTTTCTTT
>TRBJ1-3|NA|TRBV9|NA
CASSVDARSGNTIYF
TGTGCCAGCAGCGTGGACGCACGCTCTGGAAACACCATATATTTT
>TRBJ1-1|NA|TRBV19|TRBD1
CASSRTGNTEAFF
TGTGCCAGTAGTAGGACAGGGAACACTGAAGCTTTCTTT